These 17 T cell receptor beta chains were sequenced from one sample in a study of vaccination effects on CD4 cells after COVID-19. Using immunoSEQ multiplex PCR, the repertoire was profiled, and TCRdb retains in-frame clones only, with some absent. The table lists around 33,000 clones, roughly 63% of them singletons. Which antigens these TCRs recognize remains unknown. Antigen-specific CD4+ T cell clonotypes were called by their expansion after viral peptide-pool culture in ViraFEST. Around day 10 of culture, CD4+ T cells were separated out. Either the mRNA-1273 or the BNT162b2 vaccine was given to participants as two doses. The sequences come from CD4+ T cells from PBMCs cultured with SARS-CoV-2 spike peptides, collected after COVID-19 vaccination. These TCRs come from a human donor who received a COVID-19 vaccine.

This clone has only a few counts. The CDR3 loop reads CASSPPVIGELFF. CDR3 nucleotides: TGCGCCAGCAGCCCCCCCGTCATCGGGGAGCTGTTTTTT. The rearrangement links TRBV4-1 to TRBJ2-2; D is unresolved. The ends were cut back, 4 bases at V and 7 bases at J, with 10 bases in the middle. Germline CDR1 reads MGHRA; CDR2 reads YSYEKL. CDR3 length: 13 residues.

The rearrangement joins TRBV11-2 to TRBJ2-5; D is undetermined. CDR1 and CDR2 (germline): SGHAT, FQNNGV. Trimming cost V 5 bases and J 5 bases, with 12 bases left between them. The CDR3 extends over 13 amino acids. CDR3 residues: CASSPQTRETQYF. In nucleotides, the CDR3 is TGTGCCAGCAGCCCGCAAACGCGGGAGACCCAGTACTTC.

V is TRBV27 and J is TRBJ2-1, with 7 bases aligning to TRBD2. J gave up 3 bases and V 7 bases, and 6 bases lay outside the gene matches. The CDR3 has 14 residues. The V gene's germline CDR1 is MNHEY and CDR2 SMNVEV (reference sequence). CDR3 region: CASKLASGYNEQFF. DNA of the CDR3: TGTGCCAGCAAGTTGGCTAGCGGCTACAATGAGCAGTTCTTC.

This sequence joins TRBV24-1 and TRBJ2-3; TRBD2 aligns across 10 bases. Germline lookup yields CDR1 KGHDR and CDR2 SFDVKD. Trimming cost V 1 base and J 0 bases; bases outside gene matches: 6. This CDR3 region has 18 residues. The CDR3 DNA follows: TGTGCCACCAGTGATTTTCCTAGCGGGGGCACGAGCACAGATACGCAGTATTTT. Translating it yields CATSDFPSGGTSTDTQYF.

This clone was found a few times. The chain couples TRBV4-2 to TRBJ1-1; 8 positions agree with TRBD1. Germline V gene data show CDR1 as LGHNA and CDR2 as YNFKEQ. V lost 0 bases to trimming and J lost 0 bases; unmatched junction nucleotides: 9. The length of the CDR3 is 18 residues. The CDR3 protein is CASSQDEGTGYLNTEAFF. CDR3 bases: TGTGCCAGCAGCCAAGATGAAGGGACAGGATACTTGAACACTGAAGCTTTCTTT.

The chain combines TRBV3-1 (or the pseudogene TRBV3-2) with TRBJ2-5; 12 nucleotides match TRBD2. Germline loops: CDR1 LGHDT, CDR2 YNNKEL (reference sequence). The CDR3 runs 19 residues. V shed 4 bases and J 5 bases; nucleotides not matched to a gene: 17. Here the CDR3 DNA reads TGTGCCAGCAGCCCAGAAGGACTAGCGGGGTGGTATTTTCAGGAGACCCAGTACTTC. Its protein product is CASSPEGLAGWYFQETQYF.

This chain uses TRBV6-5 with TRBJ1-2, with D tentatively TRBD1 (6 bases). This CDR3 has 13 amino acids. From germline, CDR1 is MNHEY and CDR2 SVGAGI. With 7 bases removed from V and 4 bases from J, the gap between germline ends came to 13 bases. CDR3: CASKEQGVYGYTF. The CDR3 nucleotides are TGTGCCAGCAAGGAACAGGGCGTCTATGGCTACACCTTC.

The chain joins TRBV11-2 to TRBJ1-3; a possible D gene is TRBD1 (5 bases). CDR3 length: 16 residues. Germline V lookup: CDR1 SGHAT, CDR2 FQNNGV. Trimming left V 2 bases short and J 1 base short, with 12 bases between. The CDR3 region is CASSLWGSGSGNTIYF. The DNA for the CDR3 is TGTGCCAGCAGCTTATGGGGGTCAGGATCTGGAAACACCATATATTTT.

The rearrangement uses TRBV12-3 or TRBV12-4 and TRBJ2-1, with D perhaps matching TRBD1 (5 bases). Trimming shortened V by 5 bases and J by 7 bases, and 12 bases separated the two germline ends. The CDR3 is 13 amino acids. CDR3: CASSPGARNEQFF. The CDR3 nucleotides are TGTGCCAGCAGTCCTGGGGCTAGAAATGAGCAGTTCTTC.

V is TRBV6-4 and J is TRBJ2-7, with TRBD1 matching 7 bases. Germline V gives CDR1 MRHNA, CDR2 SNTAGT. Unmatched junction bases numbered 9, after V lost 2 bases and J lost 5 bases. The CDR3 spans 15 residues. CDR3 region: CASSDGYRGNDEQYF. The CDR3 coding sequence is TGTGCCAGCAGTGACGGGTACAGGGGAAACGACGAGCAGTACTTC.

The chain joins TRBV6-5 to TRBJ2-7; TRBD2 matches at 8 bases. This CDR3 comprises 14 residues. V gave up 7 bases and J gave up 1 base; unmatched junction bases: 6. Per the germline V gene, CDR1 is MNHEY and CDR2 is SVGAGI. This CDR3 is CASKIGGGSYEQYF. In DNA form, the CDR3 reads TGTGCCAGCAAGATCGGGGGGGGGTCCTACGAGCAGTACTTC.

The genes are TRBV30 and TRBJ1-1, with D maybe TRBD1 (5 bases). V shed 3 bases and J shed 4 bases, with 9 bases lying between them. The germline gives CDR1 GTSNPN, CDR2 SVGIG (reference sequence). The CDR3 runs 12 residues. In DNA, the CDR3 is TGTGCCTGGAGGAGGGGATCCACTGAAGCTTTCTTT. It specifies CAWRRGSTEAFF.

V is TRBV5-4 and J is TRBJ1-3, with D uncertain. CDR1 is SGHNT and CDR2 is YYREEE in the germline V gene (reference sequence). Trimming stripped 0 bases from V and 4 bases from J, with 11 bases between. The CDR3 loop spans 15 amino acids. The CDR3 loop is CASSLGYSVGNTIYF. For the CDR3, the DNA is TGTGCCAGCAGCTTGGGATACTCCGTAGGAAACACCATATATTTT.

The genes are TRBV5-5 and TRBJ1-5; no reliable D call. V lost 0 bases and J lost 9, with 13 bases in between. The germline gives CDR1 SGHKS, CDR2 YYEKEE (reference sequence). The CDR3 sequence is 14 residues long. CDR3 residues: CASSLVSESRPQHF. Here the CDR3 DNA reads TGTGCCAGCAGCTTGGTTTCTGAATCTCGGCCCCAGCATTTT.

The CDR3 region is CASSLQYEQYF. In DNA form, the CDR3 reads TGTGCCAGCAGCCTACAATACGAGCAGTACTTC. The gene calls are TRBV13 and TRBJ2-7; D is undetermined. This CDR3 has 11 amino acids. V lost 5 bases to trimming and J lost 4 bases, with 6 bases between them. CDR1 is PRHDT and CDR2 is FYEKMQ in the germline V gene (reference sequence).

The rearrangement joins TRBV5-5 to TRBJ2-2; the D gene is possibly TRBD2 (7 bases). The CDR3 loop spans 16 amino acids. V lost 2 bases and J 4 bases, leaving 15 bases between the germline ends. Germline values: CDR1 SGHKS, CDR2 YYEKEE (reference sequence). The CDR3 sequence is CASSFDGGGSTGELFF. The CDR3 DNA is TGTGCCAGCAGCTTTGACGGGGGCGGGAGCACCGGGGAGCTGTTTTTT. The variable domain in full, completed from reference TRBV5-5 and TRBJ2-2, reads DAGVTQSPTHLIKTRGQQVTLRCSPISGHKSVSWYQQVLGQGPQFIFQYYEKEERGRGNFPDRFSARQFPNYSSELNVNALLLGDSALYLCASSFDGGGSTGELFFGEGSRLTVL.

The chain employs TRBV7-9 and TRBJ2-7; 10 nucleotides match TRBD1. V was pared by 8 bases and J by 1 base, with 5 bases of the junction left unmatched. CDR1 is SEHNR and CDR2 is FQNEAQ in the germline V gene (reference sequence). The CDR3 contains 14 residues. CDR3 bases: TGTGCCAGCCAGAGACAGGGGGCATCCTACGAGCAGTACTTC. Translation gives CASQRQGASYEQYF.